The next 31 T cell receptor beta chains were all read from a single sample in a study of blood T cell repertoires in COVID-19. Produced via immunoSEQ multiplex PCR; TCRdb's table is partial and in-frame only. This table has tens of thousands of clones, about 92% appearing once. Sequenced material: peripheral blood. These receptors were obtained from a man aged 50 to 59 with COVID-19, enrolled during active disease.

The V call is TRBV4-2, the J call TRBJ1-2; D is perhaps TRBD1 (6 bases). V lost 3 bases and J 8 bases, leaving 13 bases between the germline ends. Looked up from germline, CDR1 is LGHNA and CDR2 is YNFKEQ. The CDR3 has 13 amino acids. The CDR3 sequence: CASSHEPDRGYTF. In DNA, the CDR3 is TGTGCCAGCAGCCACGAACCAGACAGGGGCTACACCTTC.

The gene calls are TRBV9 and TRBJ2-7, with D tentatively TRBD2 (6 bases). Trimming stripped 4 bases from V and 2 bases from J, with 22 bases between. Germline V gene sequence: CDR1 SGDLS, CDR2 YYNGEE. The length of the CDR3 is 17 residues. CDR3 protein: CASSHPKGLQMPYEQYF. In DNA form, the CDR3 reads TGTGCCAGCAGCCACCCGAAAGGACTACAGATGCCCTACGAGCAGTACTTC.

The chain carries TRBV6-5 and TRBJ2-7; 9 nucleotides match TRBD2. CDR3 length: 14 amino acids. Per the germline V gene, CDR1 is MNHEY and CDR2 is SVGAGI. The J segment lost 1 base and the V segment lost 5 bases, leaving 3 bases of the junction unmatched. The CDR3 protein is CASSPSGGSYEQYF. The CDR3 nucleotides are TGTGCCAGCAGTCCCAGCGGGGGGTCCTACGAGCAGTACTTC.

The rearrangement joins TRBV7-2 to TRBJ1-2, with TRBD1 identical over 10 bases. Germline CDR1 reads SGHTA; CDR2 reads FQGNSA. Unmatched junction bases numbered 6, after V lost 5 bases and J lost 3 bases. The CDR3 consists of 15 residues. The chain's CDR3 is CASSVTGTGDYGYTF. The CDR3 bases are TGTGCCAGCAGCGTTACCGGGACAGGGGACTATGGCTACACCTTC. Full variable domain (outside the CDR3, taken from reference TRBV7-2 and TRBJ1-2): GAGVSQSPSNKVTEKGKDVELRCDPISGHTALYWYRQSLGQGLEFLIYFQGNSAPDKSGLPSDRFSAERTGGSVSTLTIQRTQQEDSAVYLCASSVTGTGDYGYTFGSGTRLTVV.

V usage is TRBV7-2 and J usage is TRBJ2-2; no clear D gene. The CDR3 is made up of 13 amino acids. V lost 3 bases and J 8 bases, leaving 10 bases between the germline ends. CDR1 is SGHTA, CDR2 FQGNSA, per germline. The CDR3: CASSFIGWGELFF. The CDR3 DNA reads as TGTGCCAGCAGCTTCATCGGGTGGGGGGAGCTGTTTTTT.

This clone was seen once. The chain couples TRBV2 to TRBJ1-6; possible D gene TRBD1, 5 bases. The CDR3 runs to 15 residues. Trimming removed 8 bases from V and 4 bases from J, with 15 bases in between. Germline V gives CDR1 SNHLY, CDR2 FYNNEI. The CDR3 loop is CASETDGGYNSPLHF. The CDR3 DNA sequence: TGTGCCAGCGAGACGGACGGGGGATATAATTCACCCCTCCACTTT.

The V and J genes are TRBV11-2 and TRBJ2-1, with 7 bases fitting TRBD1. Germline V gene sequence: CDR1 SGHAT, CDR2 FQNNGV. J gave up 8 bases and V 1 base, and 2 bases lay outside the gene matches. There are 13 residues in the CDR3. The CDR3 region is CASSLGQGDEQFF. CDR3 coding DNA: TGTGCCAGCAGCTTAGGACAGGGCGATGAGCAGTTCTTC.

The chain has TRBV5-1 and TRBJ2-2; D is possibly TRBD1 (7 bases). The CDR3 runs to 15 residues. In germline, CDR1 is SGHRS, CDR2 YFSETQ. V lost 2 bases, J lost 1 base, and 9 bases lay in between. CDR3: CASSFQGGNTGELFF. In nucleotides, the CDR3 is TGCGCCAGCAGCTTCCAGGGGGGGAACACCGGGGAGCTGTTTTTT.

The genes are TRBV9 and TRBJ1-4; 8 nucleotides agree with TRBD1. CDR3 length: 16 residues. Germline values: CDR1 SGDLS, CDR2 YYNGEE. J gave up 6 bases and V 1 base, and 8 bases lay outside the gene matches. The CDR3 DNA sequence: TGTGCCAGCAGCGTATCGTCAGGGGGCGGGGATGAAAAACTGTTTTTT. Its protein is CASSVSSGGGDEKLFF.

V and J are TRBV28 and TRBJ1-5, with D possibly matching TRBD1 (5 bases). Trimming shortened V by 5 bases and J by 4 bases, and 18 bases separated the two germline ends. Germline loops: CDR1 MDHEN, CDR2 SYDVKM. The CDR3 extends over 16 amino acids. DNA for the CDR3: TGTGCCAGCAGTCTTCAATCAGGGATGGGAAATCAGCCCCAGCATTTT. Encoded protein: CASSLQSGMGNQPQHF.

The CDR3, as DNA: TGCGCCAGCAGCTTGAGGACTGGCGGAGAGGGGGCTAAAAACATTCAGTACTTC. Its protein is CASSLRTGGEGAKNIQYF. The chain links TRBV5-1 to TRBJ2-4, with TRBD1 identical over 7 bases. CDR1 and CDR2 (germline): SGHRS, YFSETQ. The CDR3 sequence is 18 residues long. V was pared by 1 base and J by 4 bases, with 14 bases of the junction left unmatched.

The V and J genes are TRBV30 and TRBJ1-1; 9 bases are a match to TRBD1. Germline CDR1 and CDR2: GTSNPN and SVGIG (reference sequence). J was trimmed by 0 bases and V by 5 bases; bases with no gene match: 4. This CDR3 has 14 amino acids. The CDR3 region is CAWGTGIMNTEAFF. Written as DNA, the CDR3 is TGTGCCTGGGGGACAGGGATCATGAACACTGAAGCTTTCTTT. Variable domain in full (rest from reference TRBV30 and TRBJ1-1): SQTIHQWPATLVQPVGSPLSLECTVEGTSNPNLYWYRQAAGRGLQLLFYSVGIGQISSEVPQNLSASRPQDRQFILSSKKLLLSDSGFYLCAWGTGIMNTEAFFGQGTRLTVV.

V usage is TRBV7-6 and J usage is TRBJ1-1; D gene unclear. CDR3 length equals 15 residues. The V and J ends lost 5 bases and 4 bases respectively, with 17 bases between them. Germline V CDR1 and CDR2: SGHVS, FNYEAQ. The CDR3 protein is CASSSDPVSVTEAFF. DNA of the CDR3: TGTGCCAGCAGCAGCGACCCGGTGTCGGTCACTGAAGCTTTCTTT.

CDR3 sequence: CASSRDRRNNQPQHF. The CDR3 DNA reads TGTGCCAGCAGCCGGGACAGGCGGAACAATCAGCCCCAGCATTTT. The chain couples TRBV2 to TRBJ1-5; 8 bases match TRBD1. The CDR3 length is 15 residues. Trimming cost V 6 bases and J 3 bases; bases outside gene matches: 7. The germline gives CDR1 SNHLY, CDR2 FYNNEI. Based on the CDR3 plus reference TRBV2 and TRBJ1-5, the full variable domain is EPEVTQTPSHQVTQMGQEVILRCVPISNHLYFYWYRQILGQKVEFLVSFYNNEISEKSEIFDDQFSVERPDGSNFTLKIRSTKLEDSAMYFCASSRDRRNNQPQHFGDGTRLSIL.

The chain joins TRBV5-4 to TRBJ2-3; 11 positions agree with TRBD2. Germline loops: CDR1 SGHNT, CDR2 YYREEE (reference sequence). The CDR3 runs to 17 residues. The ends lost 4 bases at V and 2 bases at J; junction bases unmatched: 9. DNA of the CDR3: TGTGCCAGCAGCGCGGGACTAGCGGCACCAATCACAGATACGCAGTATTTT. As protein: CASSAGLAAPITDTQYF.

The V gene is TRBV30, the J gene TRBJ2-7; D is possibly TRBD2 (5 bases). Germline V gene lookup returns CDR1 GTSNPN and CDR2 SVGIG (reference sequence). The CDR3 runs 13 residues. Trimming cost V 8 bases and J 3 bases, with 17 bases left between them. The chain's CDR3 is CAAEFAGDYEQYF. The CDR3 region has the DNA TGTGCCGCGGAGTTCGCCGGGGACTACGAGCAGTACTTC. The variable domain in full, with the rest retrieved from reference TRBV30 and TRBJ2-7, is SQTIHQWPATLVQPVGSPLSLECTVEGTSNPNLYWYRQAAGRGLQLLFYSVGIGQISSEVPQNLSASRPQDRQFILSSKKLLLSDSGFYLCAAEFAGDYEQYFGPGTRLTVT.

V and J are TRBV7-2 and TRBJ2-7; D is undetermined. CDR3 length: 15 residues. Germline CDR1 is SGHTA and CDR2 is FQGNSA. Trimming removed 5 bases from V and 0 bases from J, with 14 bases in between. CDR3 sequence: CASSPVPPRSYEQYF. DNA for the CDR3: TGTGCCAGCAGCCCAGTTCCCCCCCGCTCCTACGAGCAGTACTTC.

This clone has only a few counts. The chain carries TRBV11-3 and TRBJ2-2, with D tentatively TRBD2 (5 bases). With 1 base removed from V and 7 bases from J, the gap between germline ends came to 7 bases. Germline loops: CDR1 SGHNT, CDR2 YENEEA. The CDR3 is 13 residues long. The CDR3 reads CASSLGAVGELFF. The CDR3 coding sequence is TGTGCCAGCAGCTTAGGAGCGGTCGGGGAGCTGTTTTTT.

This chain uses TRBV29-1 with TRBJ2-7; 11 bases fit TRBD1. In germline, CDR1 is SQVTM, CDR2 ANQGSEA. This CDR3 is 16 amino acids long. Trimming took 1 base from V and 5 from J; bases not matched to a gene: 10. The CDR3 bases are TGCAGCGTTGAAGCCCCGGGACAGGGGGACGTCAACGAGCAGTACTTC. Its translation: CSVEAPGQGDVNEQYF.

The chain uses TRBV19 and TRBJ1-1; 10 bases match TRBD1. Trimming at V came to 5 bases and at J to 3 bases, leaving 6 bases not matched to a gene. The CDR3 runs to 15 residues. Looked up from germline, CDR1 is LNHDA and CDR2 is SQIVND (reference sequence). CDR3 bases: TGTGCCAGTAGTCAGACAGGGGGCGCGGACACTGAAGCTTTCTTT. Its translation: CASSQTGGADTEAFF.

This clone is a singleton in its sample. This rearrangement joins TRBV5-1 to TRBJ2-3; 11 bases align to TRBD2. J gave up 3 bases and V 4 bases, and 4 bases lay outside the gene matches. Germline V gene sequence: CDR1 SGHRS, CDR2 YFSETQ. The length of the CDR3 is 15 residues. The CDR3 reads CASSARTSGTDTQYF. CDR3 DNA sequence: TGCGCCAGCAGCGCCCGGACTAGCGGGACAGATACGCAGTATTTT.

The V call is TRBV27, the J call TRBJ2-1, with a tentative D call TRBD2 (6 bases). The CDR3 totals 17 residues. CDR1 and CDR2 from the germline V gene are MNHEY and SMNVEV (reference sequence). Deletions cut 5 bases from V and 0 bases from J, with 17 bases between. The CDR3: CASSPARGLVSYNEQFF. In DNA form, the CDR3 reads TGTGCCAGCAGTCCAGCCCGGGGACTGGTCTCCTACAATGAGCAGTTCTTC.

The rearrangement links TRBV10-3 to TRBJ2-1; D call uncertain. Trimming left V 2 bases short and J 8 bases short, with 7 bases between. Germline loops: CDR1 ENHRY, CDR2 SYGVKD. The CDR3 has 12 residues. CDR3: CAISEPFDEQFF. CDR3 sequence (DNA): TGTGCCATCAGTGAGCCCTTTGATGAGCAGTTCTTC.

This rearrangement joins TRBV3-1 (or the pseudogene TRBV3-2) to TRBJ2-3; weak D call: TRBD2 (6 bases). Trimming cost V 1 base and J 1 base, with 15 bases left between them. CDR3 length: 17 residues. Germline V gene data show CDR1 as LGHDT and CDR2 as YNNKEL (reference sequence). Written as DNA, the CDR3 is TGTGCCAGCAGCCAAGGAGCCGGGGGTGCGGGCACAGATACGCAGTATTTT. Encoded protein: CASSQGAGGAGTDTQYF.

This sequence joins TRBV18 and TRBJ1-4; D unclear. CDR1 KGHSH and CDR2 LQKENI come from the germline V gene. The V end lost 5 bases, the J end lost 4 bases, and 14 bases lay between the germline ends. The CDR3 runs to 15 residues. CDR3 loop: CASSVLAEGNEKLFF. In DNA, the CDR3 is TGTGCCAGCTCAGTCCTTGCCGAGGGTAATGAAAAACTGTTTTTT.

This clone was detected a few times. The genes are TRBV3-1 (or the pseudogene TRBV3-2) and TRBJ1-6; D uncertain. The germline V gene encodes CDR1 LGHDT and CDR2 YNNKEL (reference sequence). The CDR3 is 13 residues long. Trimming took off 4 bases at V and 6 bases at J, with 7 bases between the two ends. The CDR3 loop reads CASSPLLNSPLHF. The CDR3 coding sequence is TGTGCCAGCAGCCCCCTCCTTAATTCACCCCTCCACTTT.

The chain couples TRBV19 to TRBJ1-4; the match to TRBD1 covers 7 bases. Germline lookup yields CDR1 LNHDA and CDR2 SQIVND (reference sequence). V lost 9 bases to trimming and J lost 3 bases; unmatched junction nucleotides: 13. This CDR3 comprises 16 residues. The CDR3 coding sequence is TGTGCCAGCAAGCCGACAGGGAAGGGGCCTAATGAAAAACTGTTTTTT. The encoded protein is CASKPTGKGPNEKLFF.

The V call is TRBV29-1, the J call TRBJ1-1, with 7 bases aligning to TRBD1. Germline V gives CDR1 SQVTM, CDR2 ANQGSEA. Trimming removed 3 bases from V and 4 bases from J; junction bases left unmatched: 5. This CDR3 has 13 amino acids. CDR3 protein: CSVDEQGSTEAFF. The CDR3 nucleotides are TGCAGCGTTGATGAACAGGGGAGCACTGAAGCTTTCTTT.

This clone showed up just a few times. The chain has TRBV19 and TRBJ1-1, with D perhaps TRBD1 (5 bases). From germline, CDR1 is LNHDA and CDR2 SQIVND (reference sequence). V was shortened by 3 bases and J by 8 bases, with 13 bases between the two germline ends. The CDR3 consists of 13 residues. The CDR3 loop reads CASSIEWGEEAFF. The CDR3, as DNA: TGTGCCAGTAGTATCGAGTGGGGGGAAGAAGCTTTCTTT. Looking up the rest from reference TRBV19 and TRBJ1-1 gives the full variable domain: DGGITQSPKYLFRKEGQNVTLSCEQNLNHDAMYWYRQDPGQGLRLIYYSQIVNDFQKGDIAEGYSVSREKKESFPLTVTSAQKNPTAFYLCASSIEWGEEAFFGQGTRLTVV.

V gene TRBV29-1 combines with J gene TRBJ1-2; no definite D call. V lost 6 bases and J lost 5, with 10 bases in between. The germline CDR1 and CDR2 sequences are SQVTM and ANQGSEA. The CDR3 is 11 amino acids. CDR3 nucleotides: TGCAGCGTCCGACGGGATTATGGCTACACCTTC. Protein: CSVRRDYGYTF. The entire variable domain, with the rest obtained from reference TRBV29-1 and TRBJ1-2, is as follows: SAVISQKPSRDICQRGTSLTIQCQVDSQVTMMFWYRQQPGQSLTLIATANQGSEATYESGFVIDKFPISRPNLTFSTLTVSNMSPEDSSIYLCSVRRDYGYTFGSGTRLTVV.

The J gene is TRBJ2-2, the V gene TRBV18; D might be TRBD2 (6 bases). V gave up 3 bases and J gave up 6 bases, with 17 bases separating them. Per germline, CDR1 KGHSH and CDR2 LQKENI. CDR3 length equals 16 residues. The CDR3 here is CASSPNTELAPGELFF. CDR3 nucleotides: TGTGCCAGCTCACCCAATACTGAACTAGCTCCCGGGGAGCTGTTTTTT.